The 13 T cell receptor beta chains given below trace back to one sample, sequenced in a study of human T cells and chemical hapten exposure. Time point in this sample: patch test 3, about 24 weeks after DPC sensitization. The sample's treatment: therapeutic diphenylcyclopropenone sensitization with weekly scalp DPC. Each CDR3 protein gets one entry after TCRdb re-called the RACE reads with MiXCR. The sample holds 150,000 to 200,000 distinct CDR3 sequences, 20% to 25% seen once. The source material was whole blood, sampled in connection with sensitization to the hapten diphenylcyclopropenone (DPC). Receptors originate from a woman between 35 and 50 years old with alopecia areata. Some clones in this sample may be carry-over from other donors' samples.

The table lists this clonotype with many counts. V usage is TRBV7-8 and J usage is TRBJ2-5, with D perhaps matching TRBD2 (5 bases). Trimming removed 2 bases from V and 1 base from J, with 8 bases in between. There are 14 residues in the CDR3. Looked up from germline, CDR1 is SGHVS and CDR2 is FQNEAQ. Here the CDR3 reads CASSLFAGQETQYF. Written as DNA, the CDR3 is TGTGCCAGCAGCTTATTTGCGGGCCAAGAGACCCAGTACTTC.

V and J are TRBV7-3 and TRBJ1-5, with unresolved D. The CDR3 length is 9 residues. Germline V gene data show CDR1 as SGHTA and CDR2 as FQGTGA. Trimming cost V 2 bases and J 16 bases, with 6 bases left between them. The chain's CDR3 is CASSLLIHF. The CDR3 bases are TGTGCCAGCAGCTTACTGATACATTTT.

The chain recombines TRBV10-3 with TRBJ2-1; D is possibly TRBD1 or TRBD2 (5 bases each). Germline CDR1 is ENHRY and CDR2 is SYGVKD. The CDR3 spans 13 residues. V was trimmed by 6 bases and J by 6 bases, leaving 12 bases between them. The CDR3 protein is CAIRGEISNEQFF. The DNA for the CDR3 is TGTGCCATCAGGGGGGAGATAAGCAATGAGCAGTTCTTC.

With respect to this clonotype: A junction end diverges from the germline sequence, so it may reflect a read error. The chain joins TRBV20-1 to TRBJ1-2; no definite D call. CDR3 size: 12 residues. Germline V lookup: CDR1 DFQATT, CDR2 SNEGSKA (reference sequence). CDR3 region: CSARGGGFGYNF. Written as DNA, the CDR3 is TGCAGTGCTAGAGGGGGAGGGTTTGGCTACAACTTC.

J is TRBJ1-5 and V is TRBV28, with D possibly matching TRBD1 (5 bases). Germline CDR1 reads MDHEN; CDR2 reads SYDVKM. The CDR3 is 14 residues long. With 5 bases removed from V and 1 base from J, the gap between germline ends came to 9 bases. DNA of the CDR3: TGTGCCAGCAGTGGGGGGGGGAGCAATCAGCCCCAGCATTTT. It yields the protein CASSGGGSNQPQHF.

This clonotype occurred a few times. The V and J genes are TRBV28 and TRBJ1-1; possible D gene TRBD1, 5 bases. Trimming took 10 bases from V and 1 from J, leaving 16 bases between them. The CDR3 is 14 amino acids. Germline CDR1 and CDR2: MDHEN and SYDVKM. The CDR3 sequence: CAIRTGVENTEAFF. In DNA form, the CDR3 reads TGTGCCATTCGGACGGGGGTTGAGAACACTGAAGCTTTCTTT.

The chain carries TRBV4-3 and TRBJ1-4; D is unclear. CDR3 length: 13 residues. Germline lookup yields CDR1 LGHNA and CDR2 YSLEER. The V gene lost 1 base and the J gene lost 8 bases, with 8 bases spanning the gap. The DNA for the CDR3 is TGCGCCAGCAGCCAAGGACCACTAGAAAAACTGTTTTTT. Protein sequence: CASSQGPLEKLFF.

V usage is TRBV3-1 and J usage is TRBJ2-7; D gene unclear. CDR1 is LGHDT and CDR2 is YNNKEL in the germline V gene (reference sequence). The length of the CDR3 is 13 residues. V lost 1 base, J lost 7 bases, and 11 bases lay in between. CDR3 nucleotide sequence: TGTGCCAGCAGCCAAGGACTGCTTGGGGAGCAGTACTTC. This codes for CASSQGLLGEQYF.

This clonotype was seen once. The J gene is TRBJ1-4, the V gene TRBV29-1; tentatively, D is TRBD1 (5 bases). CDR3 length: 18 amino acids. Germline V gene sequence: CDR1 SQVTM, CDR2 ANQGSEA. V was cut by 4 bases and J by 2 bases, with 23 bases left in between. The CDR3 spells CSVGLGQSTWGTNEKLFF. Here the CDR3 DNA reads TGCAGCGTTGGGTTAGGGCAGTCCACCTGGGGGACTAATGAAAAACTGTTTTTT. The variable domain in full, completed from reference TRBV29-1 and TRBJ1-4, reads SAVISQKPSRDICQRGTSLTIQCQVDSQVTMMFWYRQQPGQSLTLIATANQGSEATYESGFVIDKFPISRPNLTFSTLTVSNMSPEDSSIYLCSVGLGQSTWGTNEKLFFGSGTQLSVL.

This clonotype was recorded a few times. The junction does not match germline at one end; this may be a read error. The chain recombines TRBV10-3 with TRBJ2-4; tentatively, D is TRBD2 (6 bases). CDR1 is ENHRY and CDR2 is SYGVKD in the germline V gene. The CDR3 length is 10 residues. CDR3 sequence (DNA): TGTGCCACCAGCTCCGGGACTGAGGACTTC. This gives the protein CATSSGTEDF.

This clonotype was observed a few times. V gene TRBV29-1 combines with J gene TRBJ2-3, with D maybe TRBD2 (6 bases). CDR3 length: 14 amino acids. CDR1 and CDR2 from the germline V gene are SQVTM and ANQGSEA. The ends were cut back, 3 bases at V and 3 bases at J, with 13 bases in the middle. CDR3 sequence reads: CSVESRAGTDTQYF. The CDR3 bases are TGCAGCGTTGAGTCCCGCGCGGGGACAGATACGCAGTATTTT.

This clonotype came up a few times. CDR3 sequence: CASSGLSWPLDTQYF. The CDR3 DNA reads as TGTGCCAGCAGCGGACTCAGCTGGCCATTGGATACGCAGTATTTT. The V call is TRBV11-2, the J call TRBJ2-3, with a weak D call TRBD2 (5 bases). V shed 5 bases and J shed 6 bases, with 18 bases lying between them. The V gene's germline CDR1 is SGHAT and CDR2 FQNNGV. The length of the CDR3 is 15 residues.

V gene TRBV7-2 combines with J gene TRBJ1-5, with D possibly TRBD1 on 5 matching bases. The CDR3 consists of 13 residues. Trimming cost V 5 bases and J 7 bases, with 12 bases left between them. Per the germline V gene, CDR1 is SGHTA and CDR2 is FQGNSA. CDR3 protein: CASSPGVRQPQHF. The DNA of the CDR3 is TGTGCCAGCAGCCCGGGGGTCAGGCAGCCCCAGCATTTT.